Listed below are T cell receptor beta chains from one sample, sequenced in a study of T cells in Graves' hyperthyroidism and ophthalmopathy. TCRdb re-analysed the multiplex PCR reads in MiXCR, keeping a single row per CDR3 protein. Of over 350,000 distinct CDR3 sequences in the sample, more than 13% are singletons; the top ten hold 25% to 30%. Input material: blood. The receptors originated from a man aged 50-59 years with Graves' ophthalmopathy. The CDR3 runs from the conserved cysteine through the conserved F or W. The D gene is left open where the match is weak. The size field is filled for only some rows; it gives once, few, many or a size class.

cdr3_aa: CASGGLAGGELFF
cdr3_nt: TGCGCCAGCGGAGGACTAGCGGGAGGGGAGCTGTTTTTT
clone_size: .
d_call: TRBD2
j_call: TRBJ2-2
v_call: TRBV10-2

cdr3_aa: CASSIDGTEAYEQYF
cdr3_nt: TGTGCCAGTAGTATAGACGGGACAGAGGCCTACGAGCAGTACTTC
clone_size: .
d_call: TRBD1
j_call: TRBJ2-7
v_call: TRBV19

cdr3_aa: CASGLADSTDTQYF
cdr3_nt: TGTGCTAGTGGTTTGGCAGACAGCACAGATACGCAGTATTTT
clone_size: .
d_call: .
j_call: TRBJ2-3
v_call: TRBV12-5

cdr3_aa: CASVRDTGELFF
cdr3_nt: TGTGCCAGCGTCCGGGACACCGGGGAGCTGTTTTTT
clone_size: .
d_call: .
j_call: TRBJ2-2
v_call: TRBV6-2/TRBV6-3

cdr3_aa: CASSTGAPGTQYF
cdr3_nt: TGTGCCAGCAGTACGGGGGCGCCGGGGACCCAGTACTTC
clone_size: few
d_call: .
j_call: TRBJ2-5
v_call: TRBV12-3/TRBV12-4

cdr3_aa: CASRLRTGTYEKLFF
cdr3_nt: TGTGCCAGCAGACTTAGGACAGGGACTTACGAAAAACTGTTTTTT
clone_size: .
d_call: TRBD1
j_call: TRBJ1-4
v_call: TRBV19

cdr3_aa: CSASRTSRETQYF
cdr3_nt: TGCAGTGCTTCCCGGACTAGCAGAGAGACCCAGTACTTC
clone_size: many
d_call: TRBD2
j_call: TRBJ2-5
v_call: TRBV20-1

cdr3_aa: CASSIVPGGEETQYF
cdr3_nt: TGTGCCAGTAGTATAGTCCCAGGGGGCGAAGAGACCCAGTACTTC
clone_size: .
d_call: TRBD1
j_call: TRBJ2-5
v_call: TRBV19

cdr3_aa: CASSFRGQATRFAYEQYF
cdr3_nt: TGTGCCAGCAGCTTCCGGGGACAGGCTACTCGTTTCGCCTACGAGCAGTACTTC
clone_size: many
d_call: TRBD1
j_call: TRBJ2-7
v_call: TRBV13

cdr3_aa: CASSLEARHNEQFF
cdr3_nt: TGCGCCAGCAGCTTGGAGGCGAGACACAATGAGCAGTTCTTC
clone_size: many
d_call: .
j_call: TRBJ2-1
v_call: TRBV5-1

cdr3_aa: CAWSRPYNTEAFF
cdr3_nt: TGTGCCTGGAGTCGGCCGTACAACACTGAAGCTTTCTTT
clone_size: many
d_call: .
j_call: TRBJ1-1
v_call: TRBV30

cdr3_aa: CASRGTELNTEAFF
cdr3_nt: TGTGCCAGTAGGGGGACAGAACTTAACACTGAAGCTTTCTTT
clone_size: .
d_call: TRBD1
j_call: TRBJ1-1
v_call: TRBV19

cdr3_aa: CSARRSGLAGTDTQYF
cdr3_nt: TGCAGTGCTAGAAGATCGGGACTAGCGGGTACAGATACGCAGTATTTT
clone_size: many
d_call: TRBD2
j_call: TRBJ2-3
v_call: TRBV20-1

cdr3_aa: CASGTYYNEQFF
cdr3_nt: TGTGCTAGTGGTACATACTACAATGAGCAGTTCTTC
clone_size: few
d_call: .
j_call: TRBJ2-1
v_call: TRBV12-5

cdr3_aa: CSARLDLTGVYEQYF
cdr3_nt: TGCAGTGCTAGACTTGATTTGACAGGTGTCTACGAGCAGTACTTC
clone_size: few
d_call: .
j_call: TRBJ2-7
v_call: TRBV20-1

cdr3_aa: CASSPRAARETQYF
cdr3_nt: TGTGCCAGCTCACCACGGGCAGCCAGGGAGACCCAGTACTTC
clone_size: .
d_call: .
j_call: TRBJ2-5
v_call: TRBV18